This T cell receptor (beta chain) was recovered during a study of T cells in Graves' hyperthyroidism and ophthalmopathy. To note about this clonotype: Its antigen is unknown.

Study results and limitations: Ophthalmopathy and stable hyperthyroidism were told apart by a 13 V-J model.

Amplification targeted TCR beta CDR3 regions from RNA transcripts. Carried out on the TCR CDR3, a first-round RT-PCR used the HTBI primer set. TCRdb reprocessed the multiplex PCR reads with MiXCR, giving one entry per CDR3 protein. This sample has around 520,000 distinct CDR3 sequences, with around 15% found just once. There are 15 residues in the CDR3. CDR1 is DFQATT and CDR2 is SNEGSKA in the germline V gene (reference sequence). V was clipped by 2 bases and J by 7 bases; unmatched bases: 11. The receptor was isolated from a woman younger than 35 with Graves' hyperthyroidism. Sequenced sample: blood. This chain connects TRBV20-1 to TRBJ2-1; TRBD2 matches at 7 bases. The CDR3 sequence is CSARTWEGSMNEQFF. The CDR3 DNA sequence: TGCAGTGCTAGAACCTGGGAGGGCTCAATGAATGAGCAGTTCTTC.